This T cell receptor beta chain was observed in a study of T cells expressing NK-cell markers. Overall study findings and caveats: HCMV specificity of the expanded NKG2C+ T cell clones stayed unclear. In a handful of donors, dominant clonotypes made up roughly 25-60.1% of CD3+CD56-NKG2C+ cells.

UMIs accompanied the 5'RACE template switching by which TCR beta cDNA was made. Reprocessing the 5' RACE reads, TCRdb reports a single entry for every CDR3 protein and omits DNA. This sample's table reports some 460,000 distinct CDR3 sequences. In regard to this clonotype: The antigen is not known.

Sequenced sample: blood T cells: a sorted CD56 or NKG2C T cell subset, CD4+ or CD8+ T cells, or bulk PBMC T cells (not recorded which). This sequence was found in a woman in her forties or fifties in good health.

The CDR3: CASSPEWNYGYTF. V and J are TRBV5-1 and TRBJ1-2. Germline V gives CDR1 SGHRS, CDR2 YFSETQ. The CDR3 spans 13 residues.